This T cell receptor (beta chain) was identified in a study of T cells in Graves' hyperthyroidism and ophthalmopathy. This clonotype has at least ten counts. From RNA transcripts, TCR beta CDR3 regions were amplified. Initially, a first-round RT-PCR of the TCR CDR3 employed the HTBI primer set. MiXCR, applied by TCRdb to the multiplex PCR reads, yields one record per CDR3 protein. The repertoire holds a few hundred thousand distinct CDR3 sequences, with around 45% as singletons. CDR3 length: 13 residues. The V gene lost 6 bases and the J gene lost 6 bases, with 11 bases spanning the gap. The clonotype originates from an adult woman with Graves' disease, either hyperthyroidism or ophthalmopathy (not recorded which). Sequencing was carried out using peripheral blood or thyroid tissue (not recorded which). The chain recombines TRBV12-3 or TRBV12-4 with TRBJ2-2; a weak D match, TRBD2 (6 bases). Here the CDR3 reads CASSRLDSGELFF. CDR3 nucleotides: TGTGCCAGCAGCCGACTAGATTCCGGGGAGCTGTTTTTT.